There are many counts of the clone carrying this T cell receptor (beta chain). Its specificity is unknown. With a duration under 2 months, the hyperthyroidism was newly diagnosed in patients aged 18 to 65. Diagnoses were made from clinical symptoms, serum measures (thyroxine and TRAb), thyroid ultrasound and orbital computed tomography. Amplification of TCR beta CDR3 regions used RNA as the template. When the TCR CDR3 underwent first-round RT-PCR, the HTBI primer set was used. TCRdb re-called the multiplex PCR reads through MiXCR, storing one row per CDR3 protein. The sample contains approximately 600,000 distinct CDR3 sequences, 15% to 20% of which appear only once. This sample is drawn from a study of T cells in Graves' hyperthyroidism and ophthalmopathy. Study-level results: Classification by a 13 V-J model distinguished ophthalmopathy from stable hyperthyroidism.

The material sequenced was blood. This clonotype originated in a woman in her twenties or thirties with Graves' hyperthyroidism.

CDR3 in DNA: TGTGCCACCAGCAGAGTCGGGTTGAACACTGAAGCTTTCTTT. Translated, it gives CATSRVGLNTEAFF. The V and J genes are TRBV15 and TRBJ1-1; D ambiguous. Germline V CDR1 and CDR2: LNHNV, YYDKDF (reference sequence). The CDR3 covers 14 residues. Between the trimmed V and J ends, which lost 1 base and 0 bases, there was a span of 6 bases. Variable domain in full (rest from reference TRBV15 and TRBJ1-1): DAMVIQNPRYQVTQFGKPVTLSCSQTLNHNVMYWYQQKSSQAPKLLFHYYDKDFNNEADTPDNFQSRRPNTSFCFLDIRSPGLGDTAMYLCATSRVGLNTEAFFGQGTRLTVV.